The rows below give T cell receptor beta chains drawn from one sample of a study of a mutant IDH1 vaccine in newly diagnosed glioma. The antigens for these receptors are not known. Measured with immunoSEQ multiplex PCR; TCRdb has only the in-frame clones, and not every one. Altogether some 120,000 clones are present, 80% being singletons, with the ten largest covering 4.5% to 6%. The input for sequencing was PBMCs, taken from a glioma patient whose treatment included an IDH1 peptide vaccine. The receptor set was obtained from a man in his forties or fifties with glioma. The CDR3 runs from the conserved cysteine through the conserved F or W. The order of the fields is J gene, clone size, D gene, V gene, CDR3 DNA, CDR3 protein. D genes are given only for firm matches. Only some rows state a clone size, as once, few, many or a class for expanded clones.

TRBJ2-2	-	-	TRBV7-9	TGTGCCAGCAGCAGGGGGACCCGGGAGCTGTTTTTT	CASSRGTRELFF
TRBJ2-2	once	TRBD2	TRBV7-2	TGTGCCAGCAGCGCTACTAGCGGGACCGGGGAGCTGTTTTTT	CASSATSGTGELFF
TRBJ2-3	-	-	TRBV19	TGTGCCAGTAGGAAGGCAGGGTTAGATACGCAGTATTTT	CASRKAGLDTQYF
TRBJ2-7	-	-	TRBV10-3	TGTGCCATCAGTGAGGGGGTTCCTACCTACGAGCAGTACTTC	CAISEGVPTYEQYF
TRBJ1-1	-	-	TRBV5-4	TGTGCCAGCAGCTTAGGGACCTCCAAACAGGGCACTGAAGCTTTCTTT	CASSLGTSKQGTEAFF
TRBJ2-2	-	-	TRBV7-9	TGTGCCAGCAGCCTAAAGAACACCGGGGAGCTGTTTTTT	CASSLKNTGELFF
TRBJ2-7	-	TRBD1	TRBV19	TGTGCCAGTAGTATTCGTGGGACAGGATCCTACGAGCAGTACTTC	CASSIRGTGSYEQYF
TRBJ1-5	few	-	TRBV27	TGTGCCAGCAGTGACTCTGGGGTCAGGGGTCCCCAGCATTTT	CASSDSGVRGPQHF
TRBJ1-5	-	TRBD1	TRBV28	TGTGCCAGCAGTCGCCGGCCGGGACAGGGGGCAAGCCGGAATCAGCCCCAGCATTTT	CASSRRPGQGASRNQPQHF
TRBJ2-7	-	TRBD1	TRBV6-5	TGTGCCAGCACCGAGACAGGGGGCTCCTACGAGCAGTACTTC	CASTETGGSYEQYF
TRBJ2-2	-	-	TRBV2	TGTGCCAGCAGTGCCTTGGGAAGGGTTAACACCGGGGAGCTGTTTTTT	CASSALGRVNTGELFF
TRBJ2-7	-	-	TRBV25-1	TGTGCCAGCAGTGAATATCAGGGGCATTTGTACGAGCAGTACTTC	CASSEYQGHLYEQYF
TRBJ1-2	few	-	TRBV19	TGTGCCAGTAAACCGGCAGGGCGGCCTTATGGCTACACCTTC	CASKPAGRPYGYTF
TRBJ2-6	-	-	TRBV9	TGTGCCAGCAGCCCTCTTGGGGGACTGACTGGGGCCAACGTCCTGACTTTC	CASSPLGGLTGANVLTF
TRBJ1-5	-	-	TRBV18	TGTGCCAGCTCACCAACCCCTGGCAGGTGGGATCCCAATCAGCCCCAGCATTTT	CASSPTPGRWDPNQPQHF
TRBJ2-1	-	-	TRBV4-2	TGTGCCAGCAGCCAAGAAAAGCTAGGGGGGAATGAGCAGTTCTTC	CASSQEKLGGNEQFF
TRBJ1-4	few	-	TRBV29-1	TGCAGCGTTGGGAGGAGCGGTGAAAAACTGTTTTTT	CSVGRSGEKLFF
TRBJ1-5	-	-	TRBV4-3	TGCGCCAGCAGCCAAGATGGGGGGACCAATCAGCCCCAGCATTTT	CASSQDGGTNQPQHF
TRBJ2-7	-	-	TRBV6-1	TGTGCCAGCAGTGAAGATGAGGGCGGCTCCTACGAGCAGTACTTC	CASSEDEGGSYEQYF
TRBJ1-2	-	-	TRBV2	TGTGCCAGCAGTCAGGCGGGGGTAGATGGCTACACCTTC	CASSQAGVDGYTF
TRBJ2-7	-	-	TRBV28	TGTGCCAGCAGTTTAAGAGGGGAACAGTACTTC	CASSLRGEQYF
TRBJ2-6	-	-	TRBV19	TGTGCCAGTAGTTTTGCAGGGACTGGGGCCAACGTCCTGACTTTC	CASSFAGTGANVLTF
TRBJ1-2	-	-	TRBV30	TGTGCCTGGAGTGTACATAGGGACTATGGCTACACCTTC	CAWSVHRDYGYTF
TRBJ2-7	few	-	TRBV18	TGTGCCAGCTCAACCGCGACAGGCGGGGAGCAGTACTTC	CASSTATGGEQYF
TRBJ2-2	-	-	TRBV13	TGTGCCAGCAGCTTAATAGGATTCTCTACCGGGGAGCTGTTTTTT	CASSLIGFSTGELFF
TRBJ2-1	-	-	TRBV5-1	TGCGCCAGCAGCCGGGGGCCTAGCTCCTACAATGAGCAGTTCTTC	CASSRGPSSYNEQFF
TRBJ1-2	-	TRBD1	TRBV9	TGTGCCAGCCACGAAGGGGACAGGGCGCACTCTAACTATGGCTACACCTTC	CASHEGDRAHSNYGYTF
TRBJ2-1	-	TRBD1	TRBV9	TGTGCCAGCAACTCTCACCTGGACAGGGGGCCTTACAATGAGCAGTTCTTC	CASNSHLDRGPYNEQFF
TRBJ2-3	once	TRBD1	TRBV7-8	TGTGCCAGCAGCTTAAATCCCGGGACAGGCCTCACAGATACGCAGTATTTT	CASSLNPGTGLTDTQYF
TRBJ2-5	-	-	TRBV6-1	TGTGCCAGCAGTGAAGTGGCCAGGGGAAAGACCCAGTACTTC	CASSEVARGKTQYF
TRBJ1-4	-	TRBD1	TRBV5-1	TGCGCCAGCAGTATGGGACAGACTTTCCCTAATGAAAAACTGTTTTTT	CASSMGQTFPNEKLFF
TRBJ2-1	-	TRBD1	TRBV6-5	TGTGCCAGCAGTTACAACGGCAGGGGGAGCGATGAGCAGTTCTTC	CASSYNGRGSDEQFF
TRBJ2-7	-	TRBD1	TRBV7-2	TGTGCCAGCAGCTCCTCGCCGGACAGGGTAACCTACGAGCAGTACTTC	CASSSSPDRVTYEQYF
TRBJ1-5	-	-	TRBV19	TGTGCCAGTAGTGATGATTCACGGGCTAATCAGCCCCAGCATTTT	CASSDDSRANQPQHF
TRBJ1-3	-	TRBD1	TRBV5-6	TGTGCCAGTAGCTTGATCGACAGGGGCTCTGGAAACACCATATATTTT	CASSLIDRGSGNTIYF
TRBJ2-7	once	-	TRBV10-3	TGTGCCATCAGTGTAGGGCAGGGCCCCTACGAGCAGTACTTC	CAISVGQGPYEQYF
TRBJ2-7	-	TRBD2	TRBV19	TGTGCCAGTAGTATGCCAGCGGGGGGGAAACACGAGCAGTACTTC	CASSMPAGGKHEQYF
TRBJ2-3	-	TRBD1	TRBV11-2	TGTGCCAGCAGCTTCACCCAACAGGGGGCGGCAGATACGCAGTATTTT	CASSFTQQGAADTQYF
TRBJ2-7	once	TRBD1	TRBV5-6	TGTGCCAGCAGCCGGAAACCGGGACAGGGAAATCTCGAGCAGTACTTC	CASSRKPGQGNLEQYF
TRBJ2-7	once	-	TRBV30	TGTGCCTGGAGTGTAGGGGTTCGGGCAACCTACGAGCAGTACTTC	CAWSVGVRATYEQYF
TRBJ1-5	-	-	TRBV20-1	TGCAGTGCTAGCGACGATCAGCCCCAGCATTTT	CSASDDQPQHF
TRBJ2-2	-	TRBD2	TRBV4-2	TGTGCCAGCAGCCAAGAGACTAGCGGGGGGGTTGACACCGGGGAGCTGTTTTTT	CASSQETSGGVDTGELFF
TRBJ1-3	-	-	TRBV19	TGTGCCAGTAGCTGGAAGGGGGTCTCTGGAAACACCATATATTTT	CASSWKGVSGNTIYF
TRBJ2-3	few	-	TRBV2	TGTGCCAGCAGTGAAGCTAAGGGAGGAAGCACAGATACGCAGTATTTT	CASSEAKGGSTDTQYF
TRBJ2-2	-	TRBD2	TRBV5-4	TGTGCCAGCAGCGGCGGACTAGCGGGTGGTCCGAACACCGGGGAGCTGTTTTTT	CASSGGLAGGPNTGELFF